This is a list of T cell receptor beta chains from one sample in a study of cytomegalovirus exposure and HLA in healthy donors. Sequencing used immunoSEQ multiplex PCR; TCRdb keeps in-frame clones, though not all of them. The sample has around 210,000 clones; around 84% are singletons. The sequenced sample consisted of PBMCs. These TCRs come from a girl aged 2 to 10 in good health and CMV-seronegative. The CDR3 runs from the conserved cysteine through the conserved F or W. A D gene is named only where the DNA matches it firmly. Clone size is not always given. Where it is, it says once, few, many or a class for expanded clones.

size,J,D,V,DNA,CDR3
-,TRBJ2-1,TRBD2,TRBV14,TGTGCCAGCAGCCCTTTAGCGGGGGGGCCTCACAATGAGCAGTTCTTC,CASSPLAGGPHNEQFF
-,TRBJ2-7,TRBD2,TRBV9,TGTGCCAGCAGCCCGAGAGGGACTAGCGGGGGTGACGAGCAGTACTTC,CASSPRGTSGGDEQYF
once,TRBJ1-2,-,TRBV7-9,TGTGCCAGCAGCTTAACGGCGGGTAGGGATGGCTACACCTTC,CASSLTAGRDGYTF
-,TRBJ2-7,-,TRBV2,TGTGCCGGCCAGGTGGGGAGTGAGCAGTACTTC,CAGQVGSEQYF
-,TRBJ1-1,TRBD1,TRBV19,TGTGCCAGTAGTCACGACAGGGACACTGAAGCTTTCTTT,CASSHDRDTEAFF
-,TRBJ2-5,-,TRBV4-1,TGCGCCAGCAGCCGCTTTACAGGGAACCAAGAGACCCAGTACTTC,CASSRFTGNQETQYF
-,TRBJ1-1,-,TRBV27,TGTGCCAGCAGTTTATCAGGGGGAAGAACTGAAGCTTTCTTT,CASSLSGGRTEAFF
-,TRBJ2-7,-,TRBV27,TGTGCCAGCAGCCCCTTGGGAGGTCCCAGGGCGATAGACTACGAGCAGTACTTC,CASSPLGGPRAIDYEQYF
-,TRBJ2-2,-,TRBV11-3,TGTGCCAGCAGCTTGGTCAGGGGGAACACCGGGGAGCTGTTTTTT,CASSLVRGNTGELFF
once,TRBJ1-6,-,TRBV19,TGTGCCAGTAGTTCTCCAGGGGCAGGTATTAAGACTTCACCCCTCCACTTT,CASSSPGAGIKTSPLHF
once,TRBJ2-7,-,TRBV6-5,TGTACCAGCAGTTACGGCGGCAGCTACGAGCAGTACTTC,CTSSYGGSYEQYF
-,TRBJ2-2,TRBD2,TRBV30,TGTGCCTGGAGTACCCCGGGACTAGCGGGGGGTATCGGGGAGCTGTTTTTT,CAWSTPGLAGGIGELFF
-,TRBJ2-5,TRBD2,TRBV7-3,TGTGCCAGCAGCTTAGCCGGGGGGGGTTCAGAGACCCAGTACTTC,CASSLAGGGSETQYF
-,TRBJ1-1,-,TRBV7-9,TGTGCCAGCAGCTTAGGCCCCCCGGTTATGAACACTGAAGCTTTCTTT,CASSLGPPVMNTEAFF
-,TRBJ1-6,-,TRBV28,TGTGCCAGCAGTTTTAGGGAAGGGGTTAATTCACCCCTCCACTTT,CASSFREGVNSPLHF
-,TRBJ1-1,-,TRBV13,TGTGCCAGCAGCTTAGGCCGGGACAAAGCTTTCTTT,CASSLGRDKAFF
-,TRBJ1-1,-,TRBV30,TGTGCCTGGAGTGCCAGGGATACGAGCACTGAAGCTTTCTTT,CAWSARDTSTEAFF
-,TRBJ1-1,-,TRBV2,TGTGCCAGCAGGGGGGGGTACACTGAAGCTTTCTTT,CASRGGYTEAFF
-,TRBJ2-1,-,TRBV11-2,TGTGCCAGCAGCTTAGGGGGCCGCAATGAGCAGTTCTTC,CASSLGGRNEQFF
-,TRBJ1-2,-,TRBV10-3,TGTGCCATCAGTGACGGCTATGGCTACACCTTC,CAISDGYGYTF
-,TRBJ2-2,TRBD1,TRBV27,TGTGCCAGCAGTCTGGGACAGGGGTACACCGGGGAGCTGTTTTTT,CASSLGQGYTGELFF
-,TRBJ1-4,TRBD1,TRBV7-4,TGTGCCAGCAGCTTAAACCTGGGACAGGCAACTAATGAAAAACTGTTTTTT,CASSLNLGQATNEKLFF
-,TRBJ2-7,TRBD1,TRBV4-1,TGCGCCAGCAGCCAGTGGCCGAAGGGTGAGGGGGCTTACGAGCAGTACTTC,CASSQWPKGEGAYEQYF
-,TRBJ2-7,TRBD1,TRBV7-2,TGTGCCAGCAGCTTAAGAGGGGGACAGGGGGCCTACGAGCAGTACTTC,CASSLRGGQGAYEQYF
once,TRBJ2-7,-,TRBV5-1,TGCGCCAGCAGCTTGGGAACGGGACACACCTACGAGCAGTACTTC,CASSLGTGHTYEQYF
once,TRBJ2-7,-,TRBV2,TGTGCCAGCAGTGTTTACGAGCAGTACTTC,CASSVYEQYF
-,TRBJ2-7,-,TRBV19,TGTGCCACCCCCCCGAGGAAATCCCACTACGAGCAGTACTTC,CATPPRKSHYEQYF
-,TRBJ1-1,-,TRBV4-1,TGCGCCAGCAGCCATGGGAAGGGGGTTACTGAAGCTTTCTTT,CASSHGKGVTEAFF
-,TRBJ1-5,-,TRBV10-3,TGTGCCATCAGTGACAGGGGAACCCAGCCCCAGCATTTT,CAISDRGTQPQHF
-,TRBJ2-1,-,TRBV11-2,TGTGCCAGCAGCTTAGTCAGGGGTGGCAATGAGCAGTTCTTC,CASSLVRGGNEQFF
once,TRBJ1-2,TRBD1,TRBV5-1,TGCGCCAGCAGCTGGGGGACAGGGGGCGTAAATGGCTACACCTTC,CASSWGTGGVNGYTF
-,TRBJ1-5,-,TRBV4-1,TGCGCCAGCAGCCAAGATGCGCAGGGTTACTATCAGCCCCAGCATTTT,CASSQDAQGYYQPQHF
few,TRBJ2-3,TRBD2,TRBV10-1,TGCGCCAGCAGTATTACTAGCGGGGACACAGATACGCAGTATTTT,CASSITSGDTDTQYF
-,TRBJ2-7,TRBD2,TRBV7-6,TGTGCCAGCAGCTCGGCTAGCGGGACGACCTACGAGCAGTACTTC,CASSSASGTTYEQYF
-,TRBJ1-1,-,TRBV5-1,TGCGCCAGCAGTCAGGGGTTGGGGAACACTGAAGCTTTCTTT,CASSQGLGNTEAFF
-,TRBJ2-7,-,TRBV21-1,TGTGCCAGCACCGATTTGTCCCGGGACAGGGGAAGGGGCTCCTACGAGCAGTACTTC,CASTDLSRDRGRGSYEQYF
-,TRBJ2-1,TRBD2,TRBV6-1,TGTGCCAGCAATCTTAGCGGGAGGGTGAATGAGCAGTTCTTC,CASNLSGRVNEQFF
-,TRBJ2-5,TRBD2,TRBV5-4,TGTGCCAGCAGCTTGGCCCCAGCGGGGGGCTTCCAAGAGACCCAGTACTTC,CASSLAPAGGFQETQYF
-,TRBJ2-6,TRBD1,TRBV4-1,TGCGCCAGCAGCCATCCTAAAGGGGGCCTTAACCGCTCTGGGGCCAACGTCCTGACTTTC,CASSHPKGGLNRSGANVLTF
once,TRBJ2-5,TRBD1,TRBV5-6,TGTGCCAGCAGTCACGACAGGGGCCCCGCCTTCCAAGAGACCCAGTACTTC,CASSHDRGPAFQETQYF
-,TRBJ1-5,TRBD1,TRBV2,TGTGCCAGCACCCCAGGGGGCGGGCAGCCCCAGCATTTT,CASTPGGGQPQHF
-,TRBJ1-1,-,TRBV7-9,TGTGCCAGCAGCCTAATCTGGACACCAGAGGACACTGAAGCTTTCTTT,CASSLIWTPEDTEAFF